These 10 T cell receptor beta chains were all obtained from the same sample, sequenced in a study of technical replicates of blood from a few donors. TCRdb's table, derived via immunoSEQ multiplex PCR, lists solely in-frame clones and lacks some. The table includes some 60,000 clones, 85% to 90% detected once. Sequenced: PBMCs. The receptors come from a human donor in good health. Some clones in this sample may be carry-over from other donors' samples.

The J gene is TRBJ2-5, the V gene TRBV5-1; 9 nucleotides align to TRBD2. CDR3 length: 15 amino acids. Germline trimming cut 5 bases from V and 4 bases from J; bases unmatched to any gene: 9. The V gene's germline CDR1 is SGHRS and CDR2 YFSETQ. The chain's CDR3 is CASSGSGSRGETQYF. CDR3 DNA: TGCGCCAGCAGTGGTAGCGGGAGCAGAGGAGAGACCCAGTACTTC.

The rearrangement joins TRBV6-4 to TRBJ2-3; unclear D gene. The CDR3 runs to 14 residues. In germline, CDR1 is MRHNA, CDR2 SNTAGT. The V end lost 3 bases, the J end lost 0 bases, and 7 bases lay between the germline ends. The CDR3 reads CASSEKASTDTQYF. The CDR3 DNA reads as TGTGCCAGCAGTGAGAAAGCGAGCACAGATACGCAGTATTTT.

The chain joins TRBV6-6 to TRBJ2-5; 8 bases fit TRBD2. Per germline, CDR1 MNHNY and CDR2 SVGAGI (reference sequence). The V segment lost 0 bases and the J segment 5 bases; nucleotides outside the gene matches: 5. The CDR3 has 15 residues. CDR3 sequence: CASSYSPTSAETQYF. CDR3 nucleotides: TGTGCCAGCAGTTACTCGCCGACTAGCGCCGAGACCCAGTACTTC.

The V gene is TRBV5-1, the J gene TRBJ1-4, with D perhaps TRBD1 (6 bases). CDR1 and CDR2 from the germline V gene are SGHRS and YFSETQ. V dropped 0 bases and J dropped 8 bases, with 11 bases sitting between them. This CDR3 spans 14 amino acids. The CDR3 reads CASSLGGQPEKLFF. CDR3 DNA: TGCGCCAGCAGCTTGGGGGGACAACCAGAAAAACTGTTTTTT.

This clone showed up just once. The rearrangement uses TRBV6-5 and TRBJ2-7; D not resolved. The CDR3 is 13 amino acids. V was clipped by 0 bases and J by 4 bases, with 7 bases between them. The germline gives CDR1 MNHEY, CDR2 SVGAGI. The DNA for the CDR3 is TGTGCCAGCAGTTACTCCTACAGTTACGAGCAGTACTTC. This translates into CASSYSYSYEQYF.

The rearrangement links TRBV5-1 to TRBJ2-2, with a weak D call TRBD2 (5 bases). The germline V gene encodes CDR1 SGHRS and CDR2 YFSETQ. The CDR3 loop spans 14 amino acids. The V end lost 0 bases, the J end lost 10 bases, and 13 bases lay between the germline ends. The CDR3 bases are TGCGCCAGCAGCTTGGTTGTGGAGGTGGCGGAGCTGTTTTTT. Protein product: CASSLVVEVAELFF. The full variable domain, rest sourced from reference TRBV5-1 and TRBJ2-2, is KAGVTQTPRYLIKTRGQQVTLSCSPISGHRSVSWYQQTPGQGLQFLFEYFSETQRNKGNFPGRFSGRQFSNSRSEMNVSTLELGDSALYLCASSLVVEVAELFFGEGSRLTVL.

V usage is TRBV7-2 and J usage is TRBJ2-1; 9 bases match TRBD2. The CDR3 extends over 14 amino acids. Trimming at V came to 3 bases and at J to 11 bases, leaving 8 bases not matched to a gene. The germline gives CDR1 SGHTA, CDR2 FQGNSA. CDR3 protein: CASSLGLAGRQQFF. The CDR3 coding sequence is TGTGCCAGCAGCTTGGGCCTAGCGGGACGTCAGCAGTTCTTC. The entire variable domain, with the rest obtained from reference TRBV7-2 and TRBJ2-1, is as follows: GAGVSQSPSNKVTEKGKDVELRCDPISGHTALYWYRQSLGQGLEFLIYFQGNSAPDKSGLPSDRFSAERTGGSVSTLTIQRTQQEDSAVYLCASSLGLAGRQQFFGPGTRLTVL.

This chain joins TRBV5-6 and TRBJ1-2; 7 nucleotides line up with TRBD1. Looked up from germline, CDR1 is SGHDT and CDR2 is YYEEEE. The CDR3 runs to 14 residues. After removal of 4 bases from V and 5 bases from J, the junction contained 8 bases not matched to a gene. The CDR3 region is CASSRQDRPYGYTF. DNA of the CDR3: TGTGCCAGCAGCCGACAGGACAGGCCTTATGGCTACACCTTC.

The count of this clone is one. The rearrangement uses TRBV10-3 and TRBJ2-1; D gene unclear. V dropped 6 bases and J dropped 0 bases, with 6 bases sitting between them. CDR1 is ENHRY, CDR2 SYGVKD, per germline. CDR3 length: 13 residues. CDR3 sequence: CAISDNSYNEQFF. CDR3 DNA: TGTGCCATCAGCGACAACTCCTACAATGAGCAGTTCTTC.

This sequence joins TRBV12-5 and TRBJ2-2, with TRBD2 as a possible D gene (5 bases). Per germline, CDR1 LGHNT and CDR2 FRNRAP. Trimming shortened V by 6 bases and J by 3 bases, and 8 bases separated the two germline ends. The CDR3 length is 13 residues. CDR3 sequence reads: CASGGVDTGELFF. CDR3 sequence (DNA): TGTGCTAGTGGCGGGGTAGACACCGGGGAGCTGTTTTTT.